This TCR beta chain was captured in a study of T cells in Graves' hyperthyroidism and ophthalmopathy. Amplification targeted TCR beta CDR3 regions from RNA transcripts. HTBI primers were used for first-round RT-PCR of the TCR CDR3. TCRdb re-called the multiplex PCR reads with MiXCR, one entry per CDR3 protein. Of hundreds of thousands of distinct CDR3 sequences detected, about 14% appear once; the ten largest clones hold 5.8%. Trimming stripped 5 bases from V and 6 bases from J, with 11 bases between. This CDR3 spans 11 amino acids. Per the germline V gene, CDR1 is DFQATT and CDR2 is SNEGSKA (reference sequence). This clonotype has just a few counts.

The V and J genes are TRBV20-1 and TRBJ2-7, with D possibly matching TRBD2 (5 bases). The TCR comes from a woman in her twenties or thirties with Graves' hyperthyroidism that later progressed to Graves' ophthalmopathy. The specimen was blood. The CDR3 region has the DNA TGCAGTGCTCAGACTACGACCGAGCAGTACTTC. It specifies CSAQTTTEQYF.